The table lists the clone carrying this T cell receptor beta chain with many counts. Its specificity is unknown. These data come from a study of breast tumors, draining lymph nodes, adjacent tissues. Overall study findings and caveats: Data fit most tumor T cells coming from lymph node, expanding in tumor. Luminal-like breast cancer showed significantly greater tumor-nontumor repertoire similarity than basal-like breast cancer did. Tumor TCR diversity was below lymph nodes but above nontumor tissue. Data only fit, rather than demonstrated, lymph node origin of most tumor T cells.

Each CDR3 protein is one row after TCRdb ran MiXCR on the multiplex PCR reads. Of tens of thousands of distinct CDR3 sequences detected, around 29% appear once; the ten largest clones hold more than 7%. The lymph nodes were axillary draining lymph nodes from breast cancer patients. Germline lookup yields CDR1 SGHDT and CDR2 YYEEEE. V was cut by 2 bases and J by 5 bases, with 19 bases left in between. This CDR3 spans 17 amino acids. The chain uses TRBV5-6 and TRBJ2-2; tentatively, D is TRBD1 (5 bases). The TCR sequence derives from a female donor with breast cancer. Some clones in this sample may be carry-over from other donors' samples. Sample: axillary lymph node tissue. In DNA form, the CDR3 reads TGTGCCAGCAGCTTAGGGGTGGGGCCCGCTGTGACCGGGGAGCTGTTTTTT. Translation: CASSLGVGPAVTGELFF.